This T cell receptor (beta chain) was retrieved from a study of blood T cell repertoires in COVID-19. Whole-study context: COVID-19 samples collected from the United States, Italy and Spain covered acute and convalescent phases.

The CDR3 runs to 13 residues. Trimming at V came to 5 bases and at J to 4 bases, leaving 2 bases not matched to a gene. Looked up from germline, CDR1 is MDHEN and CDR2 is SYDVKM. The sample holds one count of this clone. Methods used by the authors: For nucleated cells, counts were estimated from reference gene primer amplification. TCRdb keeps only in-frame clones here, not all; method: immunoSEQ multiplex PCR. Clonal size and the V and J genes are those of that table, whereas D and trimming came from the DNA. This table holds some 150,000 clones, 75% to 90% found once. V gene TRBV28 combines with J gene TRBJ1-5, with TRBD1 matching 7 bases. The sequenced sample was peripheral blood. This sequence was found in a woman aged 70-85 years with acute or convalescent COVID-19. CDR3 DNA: TGTGCCAGCAGTCCGGGACAGAATCAGCCCCAGCATTTT. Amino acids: CASSPGQNQPQHF.